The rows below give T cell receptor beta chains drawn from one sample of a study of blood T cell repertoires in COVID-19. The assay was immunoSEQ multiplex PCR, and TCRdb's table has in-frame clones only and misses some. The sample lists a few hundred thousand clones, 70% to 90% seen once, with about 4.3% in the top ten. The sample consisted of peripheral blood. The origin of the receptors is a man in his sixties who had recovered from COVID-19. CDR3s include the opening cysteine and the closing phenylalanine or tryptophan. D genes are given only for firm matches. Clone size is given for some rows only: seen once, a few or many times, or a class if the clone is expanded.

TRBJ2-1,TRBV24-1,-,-,TGTGCCACCAGTGATCAGGGATGGCAAAACAATGAGCAGTTCTTC,CATSDQGWQNNEQFF
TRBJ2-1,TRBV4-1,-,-,TGCGCCAGCAGTTCGGTCTACAATGAGCAGTTCTTC,CASSSVYNEQFF
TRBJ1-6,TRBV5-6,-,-,TGTGCCAGCAGCTTCGGGCGGGGGGGTGACTATAATTCACCCCTCCACTTT,CASSFGRGGDYNSPLHF
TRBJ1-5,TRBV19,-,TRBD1,TGTGCCAGTAGTGTGGACAGGGGAAACGGTCAGCCCCAGCATTTT,CASSVDRGNGQPQHF
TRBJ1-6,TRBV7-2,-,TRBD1,TGTGCCAGCAGCTTCAATAGGCCGGGACAGGGAAATTCACCCCTCCACTTT,CASSFNRPGQGNSPLHF
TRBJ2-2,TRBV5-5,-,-,TGTGCCAGCAGCTTGATGAGCACCGGGGAGCTGTTTTTT,CASSLMSTGELFF
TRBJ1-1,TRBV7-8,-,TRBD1,TGTGCCAGCAGCTTACCGACAGGGGGAGGCACTGAAGCTTTCTTT,CASSLPTGGGTEAFF
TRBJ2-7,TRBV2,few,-,TGTGCCAGCAGTGAGGGGCATTCCAAGTACTTC,CASSEGHSKYF
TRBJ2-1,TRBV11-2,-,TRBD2,TGTGCCAGCAGCGAAGGGACTAGCGGGAGGGCTAGGCAGTTCTTC,CASSEGTSGRARQFF
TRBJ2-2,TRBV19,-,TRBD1,TGTGCCAGTAGTCGACAGGGGGCGAACACCGGGGAGCTGTTTTTT,CASSRQGANTGELFF
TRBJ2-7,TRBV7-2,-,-,TGTGCCAGCAGCTTAGGGACAGAGTACGAGCAGTACTTC,CASSLGTEYEQYF
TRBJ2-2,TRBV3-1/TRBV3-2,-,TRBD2,TGTGCCAGCAGCCCTCCTAGCGGAGCGAACACCGGGGAGCTGTTTTTT,CASSPPSGANTGELFF
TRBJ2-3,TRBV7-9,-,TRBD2,TGTGCCAGCAGCGTTCGGGCGACTAGCGGAGCGGCAGATACGCAGTATTTT,CASSVRATSGAADTQYF
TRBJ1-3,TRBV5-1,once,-,TGCGCCAGCAGCTCAGACAACTCTGGAAACACCATATATTTT,CASSSDNSGNTIYF
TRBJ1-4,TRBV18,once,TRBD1,TGTGCCAGCTCACAAAAAGGACAGGGGGCCGTACTGTTTTTT,CASSQKGQGAVLFF
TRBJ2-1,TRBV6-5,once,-,TGTGCCAGCAGTTACGACGACAGTTACAATGAGCAGTTCTTC,CASSYDDSYNEQFF
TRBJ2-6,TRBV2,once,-,TGTGCCAGCGGGCTCTCTGGGGCCAACGTCCTGACTTTC,CASGLSGANVLTF
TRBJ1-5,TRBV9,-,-,TGTGCCAGCAGCGTAGGGGGAGGGACCAATCAGCCCCAGCATTTT,CASSVGGGTNQPQHF
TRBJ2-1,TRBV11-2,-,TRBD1,TGTGCCAGCAGCCGCATCCAGGGGGCGCTGACCTTCGGGGAGCAGTTCTTC,CASSRIQGALTFGEQFF
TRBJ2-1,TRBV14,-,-,TGTGCCAGCAGCCTCGTACCGGGGAATGAGCAGTTCTTC,CASSLVPGNEQFF
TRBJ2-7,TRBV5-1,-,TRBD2,TGCGCCAGCAGCTCTGGGGGGCGGGAGGCACGCGAGCAGTACTTC,CASSSGGREAREQYF
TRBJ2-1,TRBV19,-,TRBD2,TGTGCCAGTAGTCCCGGGACTAGGAATGAGCAGTTCTTC,CASSPGTRNEQFF
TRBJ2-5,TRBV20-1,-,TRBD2,TGCAGTGCTAGTAGGCTAGCGGGATCTGAGACCCAGTACTTC,CSASRLAGSETQYF
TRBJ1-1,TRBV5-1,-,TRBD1,TGCGCCAGCAGCTCCGGGACAGGGGGCACTGAAGCTTTCTTT,CASSSGTGGTEAFF
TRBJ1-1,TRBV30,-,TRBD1,TGTGCCTGGGGATCTTGGACAGGGGGCACTGAAGCTTTCTTT,CAWGSWTGGTEAFF
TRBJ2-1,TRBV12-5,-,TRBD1,TGTGCTAGTGCCTCCGCCCCCGGGACAGACGTAGTGAGAGTCCGGGTCAATGAGCAGTTCTTC,CASASAPGTDVVRVRVNEQFF
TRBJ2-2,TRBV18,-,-,TGTGCCAGCTCACCTCGGGCGAGGGTTTTAAACACCGGGGAGCTGTTTTTT,CASSPRARVLNTGELFF
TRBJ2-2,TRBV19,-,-,TGTGCCAGTAGTAGCAGGCCATACACCGGGGAGCTGTTTTTT,CASSSRPYTGELFF
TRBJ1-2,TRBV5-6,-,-,TGTGCCAGCAGCTTTCGTGGAGCCCATGGCTACACCTTC,CASSFRGAHGYTF
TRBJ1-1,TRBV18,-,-,TGTGCCAGCTCACAGACACCGAACACTGAAGCTTTCTTT,CASSQTPNTEAFF
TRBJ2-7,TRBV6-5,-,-,TGTGCCAGCAGTTCGACCGGACAATACGAGCAGTACTTC,CASSSTGQYEQYF
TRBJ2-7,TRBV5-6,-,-,TGTGCCAGCAGCTTGACGGTCGGCGGGATACAATTC,CASSLTVGGIQF
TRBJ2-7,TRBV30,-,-,TGTGCCTGGAGTACACAGGGTTTTGGCTACGAGCAGTACTTC,CAWSTQGFGYEQYF
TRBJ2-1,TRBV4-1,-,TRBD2,TGCGCCAGCAGCCACCCCCCGAGCGGGAGGCGTGAGCAGTTCTTC,CASSHPPSGRREQFF
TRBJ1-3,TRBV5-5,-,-,TGTGCCAGCAGCCTGGATCTCGGCCGGGCTGGAAACACCATATATTTT,CASSLDLGRAGNTIYF
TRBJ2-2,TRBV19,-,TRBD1,TGTGCCAGTAGAACACAGGGGGCGGGCACCGGGGAGCTGTTTTTT,CASRTQGAGTGELFF
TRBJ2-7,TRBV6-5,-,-,TGTGCCAGCAGTAGGGACAACTCCTACGAGCAGTACTTC,CASSRDNSYEQYF
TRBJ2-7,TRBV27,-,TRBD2,TGTGCCAGTGTCCCCCTAGCGGGATCCTACGAGCAGTACTTC,CASVPLAGSYEQYF
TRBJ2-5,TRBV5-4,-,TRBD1,TGTGCCAGCAGCTTAATTGCAGGGGGCCAAGAGACCCAGTACTTC,CASSLIAGGQETQYF
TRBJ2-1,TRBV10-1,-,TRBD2,TGCGCCAGCAGGTCCGGGACTAGCGGGAGTAATGAGCAGTTCTTC,CASRSGTSGSNEQFF
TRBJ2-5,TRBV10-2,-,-,TGCGCGGTAGCGGCAAACCAAGAGACCCAGTACTTC,CAVAANQETQYF
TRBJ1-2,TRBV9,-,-,TGTGCCAGCAGCGTAGCTGTCAAAGCTGGTGGCTACACCTTC,CASSVAVKAGGYTF
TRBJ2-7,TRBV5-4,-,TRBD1,TGTGCCAGCAGGATACAGGGGGTAGGACAGCAGTACTTC,CASRIQGVGQQYF
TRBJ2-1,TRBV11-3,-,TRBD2,TGTGCCAGCAGCAAAACTAGCGGGAGGGCCAATGAGCAGTTCTTC,CASSKTSGRANEQFF
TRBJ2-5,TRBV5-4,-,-,TGTGCCAGCAGCCTGTCAGAGACCCAGTACTTC,CASSLSETQYF
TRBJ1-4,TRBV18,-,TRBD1,TGTGCCAGCTCACCAACCGGGACAGGGTCTGAAAAACTGTTTTTT,CASSPTGTGSEKLFF
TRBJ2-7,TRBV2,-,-,TGTGCCAGCAGCGGGGGGCTAGCGATCCACGAGCAGTACTTC,CASSGGLAIHEQYF
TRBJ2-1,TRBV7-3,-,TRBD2,TGTGCCAGCAGCTTAGACGGGGGGGCCAGGGATGAGCAGTTCTTC,CASSLDGGARDEQFF